The present T cell receptor (beta chain) was sequenced within a study of T cell responses to AZD1222 COVID-19 vaccine (dated by TCRdb to about 2021). Looking at the study overall: Because spike-specific TCR depth and breadth did not differ between the two schedules, AZD1222 recipients who got a second dose at roughly 4 weeks were pooled with those who got a second dose at roughly 12 weeks. A total of more than 230 trial participants underwent TCR sequencing, of whom roughly 210 had received two doses of AZD1222 and approximately 26 had received two doses of the MenACWY control vaccine. Trial participants were enrolled into age subgroups of 18-55, 56-69 and 70-plus years, which contained 148, 28 and 57 TCR-sequenced participants, respectively. Findings and caveats that apply to the study as a whole: Because no day 14 peak-response samples were available, the repertoires could be characterized only after the peak T cell response. Spike-specific TCR breadth and depth rose significantly after two AZD1222 doses compared with day 0 and with MenACWY recipients. Most participants were white British and females outnumbered males, and the authors suggested that clonal diversity may have been underestimated. In the small 56-69-year group, the increase in depth fell short of significance, most likely because of low power. Conclusions about previously exposed vaccinees were limited because only six AZD1222 recipients were SARS-CoV-2 seropositive at baseline. Reportedly, almost half of the unique spike-specific TCRs recognized epitopes lying outside the regions that are mutated in the B.1.351 and B.1.1.7 variants. The vaccine-associated CD4 TCRs covered the entire spike protein, and the dominant responses fell in regions 160-218 and 743-854.

The CDR3 regions of human TCRbeta chains were analyzed by immunosequencing. The paper's data handling went like this. Repertoire TCRs were matched against a reference library of SARS-CoV-2-specific TCRs generated with the MIRA antigen-specificity platform. Breadth meant the fraction of unique TCRs that were SARS-CoV-2-associated, whereas depth meant the fraction of total T cells that were SARS-CoV-2-associated. Using the MIRA data, each spike-specific TCR was assigned both to the spike region to which the TCR was reactive and to a CD4 or CD8 class. Log10-transformed breadth and depth values were compared by one-way ANOVA with Sidak's multiple comparisons tests. TCRdb took over this immuneACCESS table, retaining in-frame rearrangements with V and J assigned. Such tables are incomplete; in checked studies, under half of the missing clones stem from an unresolved V gene, and the remainder is unexplained. That table is the source of V, J and clone size, and D and trimming were worked out from the DNA. The sample profile shows about 97,000 clones; approximately 91% of them were found once. The ten largest account for approximately 2.8% of the sample.

A note on this clone: Its antigen remains unidentified. It has no much larger one-base neighbor in the sample; base qualities were not kept.

The time point label corresponds to: baseline before first vaccination. Vaccinee samples were obtained from the UK trials COV001 and COV002, which included a single-blind randomized controlled phase 2/3 trial of AZD1222 (ChAdOx1 nCoV-19) in healthy adults. For TCRbeta chain sequencing, PBMC samples were collected from trial participants at day 0 and at day 28 after the second dose. V and J are trimmed by 4 bases and 3 bases, and the gene matches miss 11 bases of the junction. The germline V gene encodes CDR1 MNHEY and CDR2 SVGAGI. The CDR3, from cysteine to phenylalanine, totals 16 residues. CDR3 DNA is the only sequence kept; it has 48 bases, read in frame from the first base.

The sequenced sample was peripheral blood, obtained on day 0 of AZD1222 vaccination. This clonotype originated in an adult in good health. The chain links TRBV6-5 with TRBJ2-7, and TRBD2 aligns with 8 junction nucleotides. The CDR3 corresponds to CASSSTSGTSLYEQYF. The DNA sequence is given as TGTGCCAGCAGTTCAACCTCCGGGACTAGTCTCTACGAGCAGTACTTC.